These 10 T cell receptor beta chains were all obtained from the same sample, sequenced in a study of cytomegalovirus exposure and HLA in healthy donors. The data were produced by immunoSEQ multiplex PCR, yet TCRdb's version contains in-frame clones alone and is incomplete. The data contain some 110,000 clones, around 94% of them seen just once; the ten biggest clones take up around 1.3%. Source material: PBMCs. The source of these receptors is a woman aged 18 to 35 in good health and CMV-seronegative.

This chain uses TRBV28 with TRBJ1-3; D is uncertain. V was shortened by 1 base and J by 4 bases, with 11 bases between the two germline ends. CDR1 and CDR2 from the germline V gene are MDHEN and SYDVKM. The CDR3 loop spans 15 amino acids. CDR3 bases: TGTGCCAGCAGTTTATACGGGTCTGGGGGAAACACCATATATTTT. Translating gives CASSLYGSGGNTIYF.

The genes are TRBV9 and TRBJ1-4; weak D call: TRBD1 (5 bases). The CDR3 extends over 15 amino acids. Trimming removed 2 bases from V and 0 bases from J, with 8 bases in between. The germline V gene has CDR1 SGDLS and CDR2 YYNGEE. CDR3 residues: CASSVSGATNEKLFF. CDR3 coding DNA: TGTGCCAGCAGCGTTTCGGGGGCAACTAATGAAAAACTGTTTTTT.

The chain joins TRBV29-1 to TRBJ2-1; unclear D gene. V lost 0 bases and J 8 bases, leaving 11 bases between the germline ends. The CDR3 runs to 13 residues. In germline, CDR1 is SQVTM, CDR2 ANQGSEA. In nucleotides, the CDR3 is TGCAGCGTTGAAGAAGACTCAGTCTATGAGCAGTTCTTC. As protein: CSVEEDSVYEQFF.

The V gene is TRBV6-5, the J gene TRBJ1-5; D ambiguous. The CDR3 consists of 14 residues. The V and J ends lost 0 bases and 6 bases respectively, with 9 bases between them. Germline V CDR1 and CDR2: MNHEY, SVGAGI. DNA of the CDR3: TGTGCCAGCAGTTACTCGGAGATTATTCAGCCCCAGCATTTT. This encodes CASSYSEIIQPQHF.

This clone was seen only once. The CDR3 sequence is CASSGQGGTEAFF. The CDR3 DNA reads TGTGCCAGCAGTGGCCAGGGGGGAACTGAAGCTTTCTTT. The J gene is TRBJ1-1, the V gene TRBV5-4, with 7 bases matching TRBD1. Germline trimming cut 5 bases from V and 5 bases from J; bases unmatched to any gene: 6. Germline V lookup: CDR1 SGHNT, CDR2 YYREEE (reference sequence). The CDR3 loop spans 13 amino acids.

The genes are TRBV7-2 and TRBJ1-1; D not resolved. V was shortened by 3 bases and J by 4 bases, with 9 bases between the two germline ends. This CDR3 comprises 13 residues. Germline CDR1 is SGHTA and CDR2 is FQGNSA. CDR3 region: CASSFRAGTEAFF. The CDR3 DNA reads TGTGCCAGCAGCTTTCGAGCGGGCACTGAAGCTTTCTTT.

This chain connects TRBV30 to TRBJ1-4, with 10 bases fitting TRBD1. This CDR3 has 13 amino acids. Germline V lookup: CDR1 GTSNPN, CDR2 SVGIG (reference sequence). V lost 3 bases and J lost 7; bases outside the gene matches: 2. For the CDR3, the DNA is TGTGCCTGGAGCCGGACAGGGGGTGAAAAACTGTTTTTT. Its protein is CAWSRTGGEKLFF.

J is TRBJ2-3 and V is TRBV19, with 11 nucleotides matching TRBD2. Germline-derived CDR1 and CDR2 are LNHDA and SQIVND (reference sequence). V shed 3 bases, J shed 7 bases, and the junction held 6 bases outside the gene matches. CDR3 size: 15 residues. CDR3 bases: TGTGCCAGTAGTATTAGCGGGGGGGCCGTGAATACGCAGTATTTT. Translating it yields CASSISGGAVNTQYF.

This clone was picked up one time. This chain connects TRBV6-6 to TRBJ2-3; TRBD2 might be the D (6 bases). V was trimmed by 3 bases and J by 5 bases, leaving 12 bases between them. Germline V CDR1 and CDR2: MNHNY, SVGAGI (reference sequence). This CDR3 has 14 amino acids. CDR3 sequence (DNA): TGTGCCAGCAGTTATCAGGCTAGCGTAGATACGCAGTATTTT. Translating gives CASSYQASVDTQYF.

This chain links TRBV11-2 with TRBJ2-1, with 9 nucleotides matching TRBD2. The CDR3 has 17 amino acids. V shed 4 bases and J 4 bases; nucleotides not matched to a gene: 11. Germline CDR1 is SGHAT and CDR2 is FQNNGV. The CDR3 loop reads CASSSSAGGGVYNEQFF. The DNA of the CDR3 is TGTGCCAGCAGCTCTTCAGCGGGAGGTGGGGTATACAATGAGCAGTTCTTC.